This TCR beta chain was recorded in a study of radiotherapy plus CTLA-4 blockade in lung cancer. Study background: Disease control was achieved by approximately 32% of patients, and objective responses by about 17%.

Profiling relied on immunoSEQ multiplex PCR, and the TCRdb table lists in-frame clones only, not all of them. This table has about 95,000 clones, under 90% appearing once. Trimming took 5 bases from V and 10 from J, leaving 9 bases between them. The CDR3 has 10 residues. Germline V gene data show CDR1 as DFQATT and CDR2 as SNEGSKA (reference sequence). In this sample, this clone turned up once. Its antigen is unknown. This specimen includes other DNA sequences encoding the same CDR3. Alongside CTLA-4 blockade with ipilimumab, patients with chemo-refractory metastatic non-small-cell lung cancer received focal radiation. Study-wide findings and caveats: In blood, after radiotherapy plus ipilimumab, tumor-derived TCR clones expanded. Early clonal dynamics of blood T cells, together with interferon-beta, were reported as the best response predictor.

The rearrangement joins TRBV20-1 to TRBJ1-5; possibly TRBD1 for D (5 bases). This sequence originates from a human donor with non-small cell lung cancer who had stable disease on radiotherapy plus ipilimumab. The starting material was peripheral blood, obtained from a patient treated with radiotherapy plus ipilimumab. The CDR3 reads CSAGTGPQHF. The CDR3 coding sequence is TGCAGTGCTGGGACCGGACCCCAGCATTTT.